Sequencing of this TCR beta chain was carried out in a study of CD8 T cells in Susac syndrome. Random hexamers were used to reverse transcribe the RNA input (roughly 0.5 to 1 ug). In TCRdb, the immunoSEQ multiplex PCR reads were re-called with MiXCR into one record per CDR3 protein. The profile shows about 120,000 distinct CDR3 sequences, around 94% of them singletons. In germline, CDR1 is SGHRS, CDR2 YFSETQ. V gave up 4 bases and J gave up 10 bases, with 14 bases separating them. This CDR3 has 13 amino acids. The genes are TRBV5-1 and TRBJ1-4; D remains unclear. The receptor's source is a human donor with multiple sclerosis. Sequenced material: CD4+ T cells from PBMCs. The CDR3 DNA sequence: TGCGCCAGCAGCCCCCCGACGGGTGGAAAACTGTTTTTT. Translating it yields CASSPPTGGKLFF.